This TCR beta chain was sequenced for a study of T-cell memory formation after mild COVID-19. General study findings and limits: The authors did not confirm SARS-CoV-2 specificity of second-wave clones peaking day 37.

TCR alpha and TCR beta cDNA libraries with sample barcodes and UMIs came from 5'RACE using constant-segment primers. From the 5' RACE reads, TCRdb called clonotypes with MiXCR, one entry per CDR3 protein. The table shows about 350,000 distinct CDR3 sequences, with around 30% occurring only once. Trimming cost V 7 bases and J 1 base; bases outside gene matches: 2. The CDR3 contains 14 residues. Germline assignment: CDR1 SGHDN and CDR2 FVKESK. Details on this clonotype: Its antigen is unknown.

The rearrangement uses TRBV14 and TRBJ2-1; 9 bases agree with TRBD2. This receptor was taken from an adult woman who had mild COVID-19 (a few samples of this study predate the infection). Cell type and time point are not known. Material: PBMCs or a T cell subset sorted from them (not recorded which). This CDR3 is CASTSGKSYNEQFF. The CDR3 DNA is TGTGCCAGCACTAGCGGGAAGTCCTACAATGAGCAGTTCTTC.